A selection of T cell receptor beta chains follows, all from one sample in a study of T cell changes during pregnancy in multiple sclerosis. Assay: immunoSEQ multiplex PCR; the TCRdb copy retains only in-frame clones and omits some. This table has more than 80,000 clones, roughly 90% appearing once. The sequencing here drew on peripheral blood, taken in the first trimester of pregnancy. Every receptor here comes from a female donor with multiple sclerosis, enrolled in a pregnancy study. Both conserved end residues are part of each CDR3. The order of the fields is V gene, J gene, D gene, clone size, CDR3 DNA, CDR3 protein. D genes are given only for firm matches. Expanded clones are given a class, and other clones once, few, many or no size at all.

v_gene: TRBV20-1; j_gene: TRBJ2-7; d_gene: TRBD2; abundance: -; CDR3nt: TGCAGTGTGGCGGGAGAATACGAGCAGTACTTC; CDR3aa: CSVAGEYEQYF
v_gene: TRBV5-1; j_gene: TRBJ2-7; d_gene: TRBD2; abundance: -; CDR3nt: TGCGCCAGCAGCCCCGGACTAGAATACGAGCAGTACTTC; CDR3aa: CASSPGLEYEQYF
v_gene: TRBV5-1; j_gene: TRBJ2-7; d_gene: -; abundance: -; CDR3nt: TGCGCCAGCAGCTTAGAGGACAGCCTCTCCTACGAGCAGTACTTC; CDR3aa: CASSLEDSLSYEQYF
v_gene: TRBV4-1; j_gene: TRBJ1-2; d_gene: TRBD1; abundance: -; CDR3nt: TGCGCCAGCAGCCCGACAGGGGGCCTCTATGGCTACACCTTC; CDR3aa: CASSPTGGLYGYTF
v_gene: TRBV12-2; j_gene: TRBJ1-2; d_gene: -; abundance: once; CDR3nt: TGTGCAAGTCGCTTAATCCGACAGCCATATGGCTACACCTTC; CDR3aa: CASRLIRQPYGYTF
v_gene: TRBV11-2; j_gene: TRBJ1-2; d_gene: TRBD1; abundance: -; CDR3nt: TGTGCCAGCAGCGCCCCCCGGGACAGTCGGATCTATGGCTACACCTTC; CDR3aa: CASSAPRDSRIYGYTF
v_gene: TRBV6-6; j_gene: TRBJ1-5; d_gene: -; abundance: -; CDR3nt: TGTGCCAGCAGACCCTCGGGACAAAATCAGCCCCAGCATTTT; CDR3aa: CASRPSGQNQPQHF
v_gene: TRBV7-8; j_gene: TRBJ2-5; d_gene: TRBD2; abundance: -; CDR3nt: TGTGCCAGCAGCGAACTAGCGGAGACCCAGTACTTC; CDR3aa: CASSELAETQYF
v_gene: TRBV18; j_gene: TRBJ2-7; d_gene: -; abundance: -; CDR3nt: TGTGCCAGCTCAGACCGGCAGCAGACTTACGAGCAGTACTTC; CDR3aa: CASSDRQQTYEQYF
v_gene: TRBV7-9; j_gene: TRBJ2-3; d_gene: TRBD2; abundance: -; CDR3nt: TGTGCCAGCACCGAAGGACTAGCGGGCCCTTTTAGCACAGATACGCAGTATTTT; CDR3aa: CASTEGLAGPFSTDTQYF
v_gene: TRBV4-1; j_gene: TRBJ2-5; d_gene: TRBD1; abundance: -; CDR3nt: TGCGCCAGCAGCCCAAGGGACAGGGGGGTCGAGACCCAGTACTTC; CDR3aa: CASSPRDRGVETQYF
v_gene: TRBV21-1; j_gene: TRBJ2-7; d_gene: -; abundance: -; CDR3nt: TGTGCCAGCAGCAAAGCAGTTGGCCTAGCGGAAACCTACGAGCAGTACTTC; CDR3aa: CASSKAVGLAETYEQYF
v_gene: TRBV7-9; j_gene: TRBJ1-2; d_gene: TRBD1; abundance: -; CDR3nt: TGTGCCAGCAGCTTAGGGACAGGGGGAAATAACTATGGCTACACCTTC; CDR3aa: CASSLGTGGNNYGYTF
v_gene: TRBV6-1; j_gene: TRBJ2-7; d_gene: -; abundance: -; CDR3nt: TGTGCCAGCCGGGTGGGCTACGAGCAGTACTTC; CDR3aa: CASRVGYEQYF
v_gene: TRBV13; j_gene: TRBJ1-2; d_gene: -; abundance: -; CDR3nt: TGTGCCAGCAGCTTAGCCGGCGGGACGATAAACTATGGCTACACCTTC; CDR3aa: CASSLAGGTINYGYTF
v_gene: TRBV9; j_gene: TRBJ2-7; d_gene: -; abundance: -; CDR3nt: TGTGCCAGCAGCACCCAACTCCCGGGACATATGGCCTACGAGCAGTACTTC; CDR3aa: CASSTQLPGHMAYEQYF